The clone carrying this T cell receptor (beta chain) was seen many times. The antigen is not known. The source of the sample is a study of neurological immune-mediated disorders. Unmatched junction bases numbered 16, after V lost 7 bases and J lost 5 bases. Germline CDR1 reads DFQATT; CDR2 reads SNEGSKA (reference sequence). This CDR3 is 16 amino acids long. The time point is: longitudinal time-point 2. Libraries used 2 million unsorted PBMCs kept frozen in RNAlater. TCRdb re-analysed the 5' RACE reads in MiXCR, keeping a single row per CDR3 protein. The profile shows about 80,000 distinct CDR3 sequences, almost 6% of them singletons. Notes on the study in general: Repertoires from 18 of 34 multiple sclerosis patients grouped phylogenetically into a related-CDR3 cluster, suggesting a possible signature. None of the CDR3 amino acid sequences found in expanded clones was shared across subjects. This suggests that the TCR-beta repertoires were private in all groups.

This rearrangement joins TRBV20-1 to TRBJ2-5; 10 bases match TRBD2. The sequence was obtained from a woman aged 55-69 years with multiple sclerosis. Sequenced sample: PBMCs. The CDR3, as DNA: TGCAGTGGTAGCCCGGCGGCTAGCGGGGGTGGTGAGACCCAGTACTTC. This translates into CSGSPAASGGGETQYF.